The 11 T cell receptor beta chains given below trace back to one sample, sequenced in a study of blood T cell repertoires in COVID-19. TCRdb keeps only in-frame clones here, not all; method: immunoSEQ multiplex PCR. The table records around 130,000 clones, around nine tenths of them present only once. Sequenced sample: peripheral blood. These TCRs come from a man aged 50 to 59 with active or convalescent COVID-19.

This chain uses TRBV11-2 with TRBJ1-1; D remains unclear. Between the trimmed V and J ends, which lost 2 bases and 2 bases, there was a span of 12 bases. The CDR3 covers 15 residues. CDR1 is SGHAT and CDR2 is FQNNGV in the germline V gene. The DNA of the CDR3 is TGTGCCAGCAGCTTAATCGCGGGCCAAAACACTGAAGCTTTCTTT. Protein: CASSLIAGQNTEAFF.

This clone was observed once. This sequence joins TRBV29-1 and TRBJ2-5; 8 nucleotides match TRBD2. V lost 4 bases, J lost 3 bases, and 10 bases stayed unmatched. The CDR3 is 15 amino acids. Germline V lookup: CDR1 SQVTM, CDR2 ANQGSEA. The CDR3, as DNA: TGCAGCGTTGGTATCCCAGCGGGAGCCGAAGAGACCCAGTACTTC. It yields the protein CSVGIPAGAEETQYF.

V is TRBV5-4 and J is TRBJ2-1; 11 bases are shared with TRBD2. The CDR3 runs to 15 residues. CDR1 SGHNT and CDR2 YYREEE come from the germline V gene (reference sequence). The junction had 5 bases not matched to a gene; V was cut back by 4 bases and J by 5 bases. CDR3 DNA: TGTGCCAGCAGCCCGGGACTAGCGGCGAACAATGAGCAGTTCTTC. It yields the protein CASSPGLAANNEQFF.

The V and J genes are TRBV4-1 and TRBJ1-4, with D unresolved. CDR3 size: 18 residues. Germline CDR1 MGHRA, CDR2 YSYEKL. With 0 bases removed from V and 0 bases from J, the gap between germline ends came to 14 bases. The CDR3 DNA sequence: TGCGCCAGCAGCCAAGACCCCGTACTCGGAGCAACTAATGAAAAACTGTTTTTT. Amino acids: CASSQDPVLGATNEKLFF.

This sequence joins TRBV28 and TRBJ2-5; TRBD1 aligns across 7 bases. The V segment lost 7 bases and the J segment 0 bases; nucleotides outside the gene matches: 14. CDR1 is MDHEN and CDR2 is SYDVKM in the germline V gene. The CDR3 has 17 amino acids. CDR3: CASTKRGRGVYQETQYF. In nucleotides, the CDR3 is TGTGCCAGCACAAAAAGGGGGCGAGGGGTGTACCAAGAGACCCAGTACTTC.

The chain joins TRBV19 to TRBJ2-7; 9 bases are a match to TRBD1. This CDR3 region has 15 residues. Trimming removed 4 bases from V and 6 bases from J; junction bases left unmatched: 10. Germline CDR1 LNHDA, CDR2 SQIVND (reference sequence). The CDR3 protein is CASSTQQGARSEQYF. The DNA of the CDR3 is TGTGCCAGTAGTACCCAACAGGGGGCGCGGAGCGAGCAGTACTTC.

There are a few counts of this clone. The chain links TRBV7-8 to TRBJ2-1; 9 bases are shared with TRBD2. Trimming removed 7 bases from V and 4 bases from J; junction bases left unmatched: 8. CDR1 SGHVS and CDR2 FQNEAQ come from the germline V gene. The CDR3 has 15 residues. The CDR3 DNA is TGTGCCAGCACCCTTCCTAGCGGGGAATACAATGAGCAGTTCTTC. Its protein is CASTLPSGEYNEQFF.

V gene TRBV5-1 combines with J gene TRBJ2-7; 9 bases are a match to TRBD2. This CDR3 is 14 amino acids long. Germline V gene lookup returns CDR1 SGHRS and CDR2 YFSETQ. The ends lost 5 bases at V and 5 bases at J; junction bases unmatched: 8. Here the CDR3 reads CASRKEASGDEQYF. The CDR3 bases are TGCGCCAGCAGGAAAGAGGCTAGCGGGGACGAGCAGTACTTC.

As regards this clone: Within the sample, other DNA sequences also encode this same CDR3. This chain uses TRBV7-2 with TRBJ2-7; 10 bases agree with TRBD1. Germline assignment: CDR1 SGHTA and CDR2 FQGNSA. Germline trimming cut 5 bases from V and 4 bases from J; bases unmatched to any gene: 8. CDR3 length: 15 amino acids. The CDR3 here is CASSLAGTGAYEQYF. The DNA of the CDR3 is TGTGCCAGCAGCCTCGCCGGGACAGGGGCGTACGAGCAGTACTTC. The variable domain in full, completed from reference TRBV7-2 and TRBJ2-7, reads GAGVSQSPSNKVTEKGKDVELRCDPISGHTALYWYRQSLGQGLEFLIYFQGNSAPDKSGLPSDRFSAERTGGSVSTLTIQRTQQEDSAVYLCASSLAGTGAYEQYFGPGTRLTVT.

The sample holds a few counts of this clone. V gene TRBV10-2 combines with J gene TRBJ2-7; the D gene is possibly TRBD2 (6 bases). This CDR3 contains 11 residues. CDR1 and CDR2 from the germline V gene are WSHSY and SAAADI. V lost 7 bases to trimming and J lost 7 bases, with 11 bases between them. CDR3 bases: TGCGCCAGCATGGAGGGACCGGAGCAGTACTTC. This encodes CASMEGPEQYF.

J is TRBJ1-5 and V is TRBV5-6, with TRBD1 identical over 7 bases. J was trimmed by 9 bases and V by 0 bases; bases with no gene match: 9. CDR3 size: 15 residues. Germline V gene lookup returns CDR1 SGHDT and CDR2 YYEEEE. This CDR3 reads CASSLATGLLPPQHF. The CDR3 bases are TGTGCCAGCAGCTTGGCGACAGGGCTTCTACCGCCCCAGCATTTT.